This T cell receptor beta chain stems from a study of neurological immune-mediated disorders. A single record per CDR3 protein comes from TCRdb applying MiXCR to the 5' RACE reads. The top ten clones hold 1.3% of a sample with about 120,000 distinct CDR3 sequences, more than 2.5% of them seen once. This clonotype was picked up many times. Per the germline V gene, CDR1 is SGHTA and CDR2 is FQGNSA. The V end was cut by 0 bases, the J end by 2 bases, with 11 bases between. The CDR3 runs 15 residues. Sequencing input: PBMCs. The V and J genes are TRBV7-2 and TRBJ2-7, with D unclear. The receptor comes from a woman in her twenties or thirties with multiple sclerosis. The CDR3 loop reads CASSLAGPTAYEQYF. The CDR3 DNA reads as TGTGCCAGCAGCTTAGCCGGGCCCACCGCCTACGAGCAGTACTTC. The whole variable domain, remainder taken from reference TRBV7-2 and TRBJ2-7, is GAGVSQSPSNKVTEKGKDVELRCDPISGHTALYWYRQSLGQGLEFLIYFQGNSAPDKSGLPSDRFSAERTGGSVSTLTIQRTQQEDSAVYLCASSLAGPTAYEQYFGPGTRLTVT.